The clone carrying this T cell receptor (beta chain) was detected only a few times. These data belong to a study of T-cell reconstitution after alpha-beta-depleted transplantation in children. The library targeted TCRbeta and was prepared with unique molecular identifiers. TCRdb reprocessed the PCR reads with MiXCR, giving one entry per CDR3 protein. The sample includes approximately 240,000 distinct CDR3 sequences, 8% to 10% seen only once; the top ten take about 6.2%. Germline V CDR1 and CDR2: SGHRS, YFSETQ. The CDR3 sequence is 16 residues long. The V gene end was trimmed by 7 bases and the J gene end by 8 bases; junction bases not matched to a gene: 17.

The rearrangement links TRBV5-1 to TRBJ2-3, with 9 positions matching TRBD2. This specimen consisted of PBMCs from the stem cell graft donor, obtained from the stem cell graft. The receptor's source is a human donor who donated a stem cell graft to a child with acute lymphoblastic leukemia. The CDR3 loop reads CASYLRASGDQATQYF. Written as DNA, the CDR3 is TGCGCCAGCTACCTTCGGGCTAGCGGGGATCAAGCTACGCAGTATTTT.